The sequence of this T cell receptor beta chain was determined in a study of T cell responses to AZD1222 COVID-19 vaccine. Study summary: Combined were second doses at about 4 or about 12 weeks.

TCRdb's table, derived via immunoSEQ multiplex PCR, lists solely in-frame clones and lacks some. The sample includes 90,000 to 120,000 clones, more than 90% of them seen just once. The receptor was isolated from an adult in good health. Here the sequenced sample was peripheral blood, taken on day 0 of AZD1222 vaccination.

The CDR3 reads CASSLNGQGPDTQYF. DNA of the CDR3: TGTGCCAGCAGCTTAAACGGCCAGGGGCCGGATACGCAGTATTTT. V and J are TRBV7-6 and TRBJ2-3, with D perhaps TRBD1 (6 bases). Germline V lookup: CDR1 SGHVS, CDR2 FNYEAQ. The length of the CDR3 is 15 residues. V lost 2 bases and J 6 bases, leaving 15 bases between the germline ends.